Shown below are 32 T cell receptor beta chains from a single sample sequenced in a study of T-cell memory formation after mild COVID-19 (dated by TCRdb to the early 2020s). The method behind the library was 5' RACE. TCRdb shows the sequencer as Illumina NovaSeq 6000. Through fastp at Q25 and MiXCR, TCRdb rebuilt clones from the public reads, retaining in-frame beta chains. Rows merge per CDR3 protein into single entries with the most common DNA and genes. The sample data list hundreds of thousands of distinct CDR3 sequences, and 16% of these were observed just once. Clones ranked in the top ten supply 20% to 25% of the sample. The sample taken for sequencing was PBMCs or a T cell subset sorted from them (not recorded which). These receptors were collected from a young man who had mild COVID-19 (a few samples of this study predate the infection). The sample titles of this study are shuffled in the database, so cell type and time point are left out; the donor was told from shared clones.

In its sample, this clonotype was seen a few times. The chain joins TRBV12-3 or TRBV12-4 to TRBJ2-5; 9 bases align to TRBD1. Trimming took 6 bases from V and 2 from J; bases not matched to a gene: 1. This CDR3 region has 13 residues. The CDR3 nucleotides are TGTGCCAGCAGGGGACAGGGACAAGAGACCCAGTACTTC. It yields the protein CASRGQGQETQYF.

The CDR3 nucleotides are TGCGCCAGCAGCCGCAGGGGGGCTCCATCGGACAATGAGCAGTTCTTC. As protein: CASSRRGAPSDNEQFF. V and J are TRBV5-1 and TRBJ2-1; a possible D gene is TRBD1 (7 bases). Germline values: CDR1 SGHRS, CDR2 YFSETQ. V was pared by 4 bases and J by 5 bases, with 19 bases between. The CDR3 runs 16 residues.

V is TRBV7-2 and J is TRBJ2-5; D is perhaps TRBD1 (5 bases). The CDR3 has 17 residues. V was clipped by 2 bases and J by 1 base, with 17 bases between them. Germline CDR1 SGHTA, CDR2 FQGNSA. CDR3 protein: CASSLYIDRVVQETQYF. The CDR3 coding sequence is TGTGCCAGCAGCTTATATATCGACAGAGTCGTCCAAGAGACCCAGTACTTC.

The chain has TRBV19 and TRBJ1-1; 7 bases map to TRBD1. The CDR3 spans 14 residues. Germline lookup yields CDR1 LNHDA and CDR2 SQIVND (reference sequence). With 8 bases clipped from V and 1 base from J, the junction kept 7 bases outside the gene matches. CDR3 residues: CASAWGTENTEAFF. The CDR3, as DNA: TGTGCCAGTGCCTGGGGGACAGAGAACACTGAAGCTTTCTTT.

This clonotype was detected only a few times. V and J are TRBV4-3 and TRBJ2-3, with D uncertain. The V gene's germline CDR1 is LGHNA and CDR2 YSLEER. Trimming took 8 bases from V and 2 from J, leaving 11 bases between them. CDR3 length: 13 residues. DNA of the CDR3: TGCGCCAGCGGCAAGACATTCACAGATACGCAGTATTTT. This gives the protein CASGKTFTDTQYF.

V usage is TRBV2 and J usage is TRBJ2-5, with D possibly being TRBD2 (6 bases). This CDR3 is 14 amino acids long. From germline, CDR1 is SNHLY and CDR2 FYNNEI. V dropped 7 bases and J dropped 5 bases, with 17 bases sitting between them. The CDR3 region is CASILPAGRETQYF. The CDR3 region has the DNA TGTGCCAGCATTCTACCCGCGGGACGGGAGACCCAGTACTTC.

This rearrangement joins TRBV4-1 to TRBJ2-1, with 7 bases that match TRBD1. Trimming removed 0 bases from V and 0 bases from J; junction bases left unmatched: 5. This CDR3 is built from 17 residues. The germline V gene encodes CDR1 MGHRA and CDR2 YSYEKL. In nucleotides, the CDR3 is TGCGCCAGCAGCCAAGAAGGGGGCAGTAGCTCCTACAATGAGCAGTTCTTC. The encoded protein is CASSQEGGSSSYNEQFF.

The rearrangement joins TRBV5-5 to TRBJ2-7; tentatively, D is TRBD1 (6 bases). This CDR3 region has 15 residues. The V gene lost 1 base and the J gene lost 3 bases, with 14 bases spanning the gap. Germline V gene lookup returns CDR1 SGHKS and CDR2 YYEKEE (reference sequence). The CDR3 here is CASSLNPGRGYEQYV. The CDR3 DNA is TGTGCCAGCAGCTTGAACCCCGGCAGGGGCTACGAGCAGTACGTC.

This clonotype was detected a few times. The rearrangement uses TRBV7-6 and TRBJ2-7, with D hard to call. Per the germline V gene, CDR1 is SGHVS and CDR2 is FNYEAQ. V lost 1 base and J lost 0, with 10 bases in between. The CDR3 extends over 15 amino acids. CDR3 amino acids: CASSLDLLHSYEQYV. CDR3 bases: TGTGCCAGCAGCTTAGATCTCCTCCACTCCTACGAGCAGTACGTC.

This chain connects TRBV5-1 to TRBJ2-5; D unclear. Germline assignment: CDR1 SGHRS and CDR2 YFSETQ. The V and J ends lost 2 bases and 0 bases respectively, with 8 bases between them. The CDR3 length is 14 residues. CDR3 in amino acids: CASSFGAYQETQYF. The CDR3 region has the DNA TGCGCCAGCAGCTTCGGAGCGTACCAAGAGACCCAGTACTTC.

The sample holds a few counts of this clonotype. The chain links TRBV7-9 to TRBJ2-1, with a possible D match to TRBD2 (6 bases). The CDR3 contains 16 residues. CDR1 is SEHNR and CDR2 is FQNEAQ in the germline V gene (reference sequence). V was pared by 6 bases and J by 8 bases, with 23 bases between. Here the CDR3 reads CASRGRMQRSGHEQFF. The DNA for the CDR3 is TGTGCCAGCAGAGGGAGGATGCAGCGGAGTGGGCATGAGCAGTTCTTC.

This clonotype appeared a few times. The V gene is TRBV27, the J gene TRBJ1-5; 8 positions agree with TRBD1. The CDR3 runs 16 residues. V dropped 5 bases and J dropped 0; count of bases not matched to a gene: 6. The V gene's germline CDR1 is MNHEY and CDR2 SMNVEV (reference sequence). The CDR3 loop is CASSSQGARSNQPQHF. CDR3 coding DNA: TGTGCCAGCAGTAGTCAGGGGGCGCGTAGCAATCAGCCCCAGCATTTT.

The chain recombines TRBV20-1 with TRBJ1-5, with D maybe TRBD1 (5 bases). V was cut by 0 bases and J by 2 bases, with 17 bases left in between. The CDR3 contains 17 residues. Germline-derived CDR1 and CDR2 are DFQATT and SNEGSKA (reference sequence). This CDR3 is CSARDGRVNRRNQPQHF. DNA of the CDR3: TGCAGTGCTAGAGATGGCAGGGTCAATAGACGCAATCAGCCCCAGCATTTT.

The chain employs TRBV25-1 and TRBJ1-4; D not resolved. The germline V and J ends were trimmed by 6 bases and 7 bases, with 12 bases remaining between them. The germline CDR1 and CDR2 sequences are MGHDK and SYGVNS. The CDR3 is made up of 13 amino acids. The CDR3 protein is CASSMVGLEKLFF. The CDR3 DNA sequence: TGTGCCAGCAGCATGGTGGGCCTTGAAAAACTGTTTTTT.

A note on this clonotype: This could be a read error, since a much larger clone is one nucleotide away. It is likely a read error, because the conserved phenylalanine at the end of the CDR3 is missing. The rearrangement joins TRBV5-1 to TRBJ2-5; a weak D match, TRBD1 (7 bases). Deletions cut 0 bases from V and 0 bases from J, with 12 bases between. Germline CDR1 and CDR2: SGHRS and YFSETQ. This CDR3 is 16 amino acids long. CDR3 protein: CASSLASGGYQETQYS. CDR3 bases: TGCGCCAGCAGCTTGGCCTCAGGGGGGTACCAAGAGACCCAGTACTCC.

This clonotype was detected only a few times. CDR3 DNA sequence: TGTGCCAGCAGCGGGGGCAACAATGAGCAGTTCTTC. The encoded protein is CASSGGNNEQFF. The V call is TRBV12-3 or TRBV12-4, the J call TRBJ2-1; either TRBD1 or TRBD2 may supply D (6 bases each). Trimming removed 6 bases from V and 5 bases from J, with 8 bases in between. The CDR3 loop spans 12 amino acids.

The chain links TRBV28 to TRBJ1-6, with 11 bases matching TRBD1. The CDR3 covers 15 residues. The germline gives CDR1 MDHEN, CDR2 SYDVKM. V lost 6 bases and J lost 7; bases outside the gene matches: 5. The CDR3 loop reads CASRTGQGANSPLHF. For the CDR3, the DNA is TGTGCCAGCAGGACCGGACAGGGGGCCAATTCACCCCTCCACTTT.

This clonotype came up a few times. This chain uses TRBV6-5 with TRBJ2-7, with D perhaps matching TRBD1 (6 bases). Germline CDR1 and CDR2: MNHEY and SVGAGI. The CDR3 spans 17 residues. The V end lost 0 bases, the J end lost 4 bases, and 19 bases lay between the germline ends. Here the CDR3 reads CASSYSSYRTDLYEQYF. The DNA for the CDR3 is TGTGCCAGCAGTTACTCGTCTTACAGGACAGACCTTTACGAGCAGTACTTC.

The chain recombines TRBV28 with TRBJ2-7; 7 bases map to TRBD2. The CDR3 is made up of 14 amino acids. V shed 6 bases, J shed 2 bases, and the junction held 7 bases outside the gene matches. Germline CDR1 and CDR2: MDHEN and SYDVKM. The CDR3 region is CASSPGGSPYEQYV. The DNA of the CDR3 is TGTGCCAGCAGCCCCGGGGGGTCCCCCTACGAGCAGTACGTC.

The chain is built from TRBV18 and TRBJ2-4, with 9 bases aligning to TRBD1. Germline assignment: CDR1 KGHSH and CDR2 LQKENI. The CDR3 sequence is 14 residues long. V was pared by 5 bases and J by 4 bases, with 3 bases of the junction left unmatched. The CDR3 sequence is CASSGGQGKNIQYF. For the CDR3, the DNA is TGTGCCAGCTCAGGCGGACAGGGGAAAAACATTCAGTACTTC.

This chain joins TRBV6-6 and TRBJ1-2, with 7 bases aligning to TRBD1. Trimming removed 0 bases from V and 2 bases from J; junction bases left unmatched: 6. The germline V gene encodes CDR1 MNHNY and CDR2 SVGAGI (reference sequence). The CDR3 is 16 amino acids. CDR3 in DNA: TGTGCCAGCAGTTACTCGGCGCAGGGGGAGAACTATGGCTACACCTTC. Its translation is CASSYSAQGENYGYTF.

This clonotype was observed at least ten times. The chain couples TRBV20-1 to TRBJ1-5, with D perhaps TRBD1 (6 bases). Germline CDR1 reads DFQATT; CDR2 reads SNEGSKA (reference sequence). CDR3 length equals 13 residues. V lost 5 bases and J lost 7, with 15 bases in between. The CDR3 DNA is TGCAGTGCTTCACAGGGTCCGGGCCAGCCCCAGCATTTT. Its translation: CSASQGPGQPQHF.

This chain's CDR3 is CASSSPTRRGAGELFF. The CDR3 DNA is TGTGCCAGCAGCTCACCCACCCGTCGGGGAGCCGGGGAGCTGTTTTTT. V usage is TRBV7-9 and J usage is TRBJ2-2; a weak D match, TRBD2 (5 bases). The V and J ends lost 4 bases and 6 bases respectively, with 18 bases between them. Germline lookup yields CDR1 SEHNR and CDR2 FQNEAQ (reference sequence). The CDR3 has 16 residues.

V gene TRBV4-1 combines with J gene TRBJ2-7, with D tentatively TRBD1 or TRBD2 (5 bases each). Deletions cut 4 bases from V and 2 bases from J, with 12 bases between. Germline V gene data show CDR1 as MGHRA and CDR2 as YSYEKL. CDR3 size: 14 residues. CDR3 nucleotides: TGCGCCAGCAGCCCCGGGACCGAAGCCTACGAGCAGTACTTC. Its protein product is CASSPGTEAYEQYF.

The rearrangement joins TRBV5-5 to TRBJ1-6; no reliable D call. Trimming took off 0 bases at V and 7 bases at J, with 11 bases between the two ends. The germline gives CDR1 SGHKS, CDR2 YYEKEE (reference sequence). This CDR3 has 15 amino acids. The CDR3 nucleotides read TGTGCCAGCAGCTTGGAGGGAATGTGGAATTCACCCCTCCACTTT. It yields the protein CASSLEGMWNSPLHF.

CDR3 residues: CASSPSSGGPPQYF. In nucleotides, the CDR3 is TGTGCCAGCAGTCCCTCTAGCGGGGGCCCGCCCCAGTACTTC. This chain uses TRBV12-3 or TRBV12-4 with TRBJ2-5; 10 bases map to TRBD2. The J segment lost 9 bases and the V segment lost 5 bases, leaving 9 bases of the junction unmatched. The CDR3 runs to 14 residues.

The sample holds a few counts of this clonotype. This CDR3 is CASSPGTEQYF. The DNA of the CDR3 is TGTGCCAGCAGCCCGGGGACAGAGCAGTACTTC. The chain links TRBV11-2 to TRBJ2-7; possibly TRBD1 for D (6 bases). The germline CDR1 and CDR2 sequences are SGHAT and FQNNGV. This CDR3 region has 11 residues. V lost 5 bases and J 7 bases, leaving 9 bases between the germline ends.

This clonotype was seen a few times. This chain links TRBV29-1 with TRBJ2-4, with 7 positions matching TRBD1. V gave up 7 bases and J gave up 8 bases; unmatched junction bases: 5. This CDR3 has 11 amino acids. The germline gives CDR1 SQVTM, CDR2 ANQGSEA. The CDR3 loop is CSERTGDIQYF. The CDR3, as DNA: TGCAGCGAGAGGACAGGTGACATTCAGTACTTC.

The V and J genes are TRBV12-3 or TRBV12-4 and TRBJ2-4; the D is unclear. The CDR3 loop spans 13 amino acids. Trimming removed 2 bases at V and 5 bases at J, with 7 bases between. CDR3 nucleotides: TGTGCCAGCAGTTTATCTGCAGAAAACATTCAGTACTTC. Protein sequence: CASSLSAENIQYF.

In this sample, this clonotype turned up a few times. In nucleotides, the CDR3 is TGTGCCAGCAGCTTGTTTAGATTCGGACGGACAAATGAGCAGTTCTTC. As protein: CASSLFRFGRTNEQFF. The V call is TRBV5-6, the J call TRBJ2-1; maybe TRBD1 (5 bases). The germline CDR1 and CDR2 sequences are SGHDT and YYEEEE. CDR3 size: 16 residues. V lost 1 base to trimming and J lost 7 bases, with 18 bases between them.

The V and J genes are TRBV12-3 or TRBV12-4 and TRBJ1-1, with 7 bases matching TRBD1. The J segment lost 8 bases and the V segment lost 4 bases, leaving 16 bases of the junction unmatched. The CDR3 consists of 16 residues. The CDR3 protein is CASSSRNRGKDTEAFF. DNA of the CDR3: TGTGCCAGCAGTTCCAGGAACAGGGGTAAGGATACAGAAGCTTTCTTT.

This clonotype was recorded at least ten times. The rearrangement links TRBV7-2 to TRBJ2-1; D ambiguous. The V end lost 5 bases, the J end lost 5 bases, and 7 bases lay between the germline ends. Germline V lookup: CDR1 SGHTA, CDR2 FQGNSA. The length of the CDR3 is 12 residues. The CDR3 sequence is CASSLAHNEQFF. CDR3 nucleotide sequence: TGTGCCAGCAGCCTGGCCCACAATGAGCAGTTCTTC.